Listed below are T cell receptor beta chains from one sample, sequenced in a study of blood T cell repertoires in COVID-19. Data came from immunoSEQ multiplex PCR; TCRdb stores just in-frame clones and leaves some out. The table includes a few hundred thousand clones, more than 75% detected once. Sequencing was carried out using PBMCs or T cells enriched from blood (not recorded which). These receptors were obtained from a young man who had recovered from COVID-19. The CDR3 runs from the conserved cysteine through the conserved F or W. A D gene is named only where the DNA matches it firmly. Not every row has a clone size; where given, it reads once, few, many or a size class.

>TRBV4-1|TRBJ1-5|NA|few
CASSQAPLEPQHF
TGCGCCAGCAGCCAAGCCCCACTGGAGCCCCAGCATTTT
>TRBV24-1|TRBJ1-2|TRBD1|few
CATSDRQGPNYGYTF
TGTGCCACCAGTGACCGACAGGGCCCGAACTATGGCTACACCTTC
>TRBV3-1/TRBV3-2|TRBJ2-1|TRBD1|few
CASSQDLLGQGKLYNEQFF
TGTGCCAGCAGCCAAGATTTATTGGGACAGGGCAAATTATACAATGAGCAGTTCTTC
>TRBV11-2|TRBJ1-1|TRBD1|once
CASSLLRDRGHHTEAFF
TGTGCCAGCAGCTTACTCCGGGACAGGGGGCATCACACTGAAGCTTTCTTT
>TRBV7-9|TRBJ2-3|NA|NA
CASSLVYRDPSTDTQYF
TGTGCCAGCAGCTTAGTGTACAGGGATCCTAGCACAGATACGCAGTATTTT
>TRBV6-2/TRBV6-3|TRBJ2-2|TRBD2|few
CASSYGSSGNTGELFF
TGTGCCAGCAGTTACGGTTCTAGCGGGAACACCGGGGAGCTGTTTTTT
>TRBV5-1|TRBJ1-4|NA|few
CASSLTRGSNEKLFF
TGCGCCAGCAGCTTGACGAGGGGGTCTAATGAAAAACTGTTTTTT
>TRBV30|TRBJ2-7|TRBD2|NA
CAWSSIGRENYEQYF
TGTGCCTGGAGTTCTATCGGGAGGGAGAACTACGAGCAGTACTTC
>TRBV30|TRBJ1-2|TRBD1|NA
CAWSEDRGDGYTF
TGTGCCTGGAGTGAGGACAGGGGGGATGGCTACACCTTC
>TRBV5-1|TRBJ1-6|TRBD1|NA
CASSSGTGGKSPLHF
TGCGCCAGCAGCAGCGGGACAGGGGGCAAATCACCCCTCCACTTT
>TRBV12-3/TRBV12-4|TRBJ1-2|NA|NA
CASSPKGYTF
TGTGCCAGCAGTCCCAAAGGCTACACCTTC
>TRBV7-9|TRBJ1-2|NA|NA
CASSPGGRGSYGYTF
TGTGCCAGCAGCCCCGGGGGGAGGGGAAGCTATGGCTACACCTTC
>TRBV5-6|TRBJ2-2|NA|once
CASSSFGLSAGELFF
TGTGCCAGCAGCTCCTTCGGACTATCTGCCGGGGAGCTGTTTTTT
>TRBV29-1|TRBJ2-5|NA|NA
CSVDRDTHGETQYF
TGCAGCGTTGATAGGGACACTCACGGCGAGACCCAGTACTTC
>TRBV6-5|TRBJ1-6|TRBD1|NA
CASRPDRANSPLHF
TGTGCCAGCAGGCCAGACAGGGCCAATTCACCCCTCCACTTT
>TRBV5-5|TRBJ2-7|TRBD2|once
CASSPWTGPRGLAEDEQYF
TGTGCCAGCAGCCCATGGACAGGCCCCCGAGGACTAGCGGAGGACGAGCAGTACTTC
>TRBV3-1/TRBV3-2|TRBJ2-1|NA|NA
CASSQAGFEQFF
TGTGCCAGCAGCCAAGCAGGGTTTGAGCAGTTCTTC
>TRBV5-1|TRBJ1-6|NA|once
CASSVQGSSYNSPLHF
TGCGCCAGCAGTGTCCAGGGGAGCTCCTATAATTCACCCCTCCACTTT
>TRBV5-4|TRBJ2-7|TRBD2|NA
CASSESGVSYEQYF
TGTGCCAGCAGCGAAAGCGGGGTCTCCTACGAGCAGTACTTC
>TRBV11-3|TRBJ2-7|NA|NA
CASSLDGERPSYEQYF
TGTGCCAGCAGCTTAGATGGGGAGCGGCCCAGCTACGAGCAGTACTTC
>TRBV27|TRBJ2-1|TRBD1|NA
CASSPRDRALGEQFF
TGTGCCAGCAGTCCCCGGGACAGGGCGCTCGGTGAGCAGTTCTTC
>TRBV24-1|TRBJ2-5|NA|NA
CATSEAGGQETQYF
TGTGCCACCAGTGAGGCAGGAGGGCAAGAGACCCAGTACTTC
>TRBV5-5|TRBJ1-2|TRBD1|NA
CASSSTGFRYGYTF
TGTGCCAGCAGCTCGACAGGGTTTCGCTATGGCTACACCTTC
>TRBV18|TRBJ1-5|NA|NA
CASSPPTELNQPQHF
TGTGCCAGCTCACCACCAACAGAGCTCAATCAGCCCCAGCATTTT
>TRBV5-1|TRBJ1-4|NA|NA
CASSPGGGRTNEKLFF
TGCGCCAGCAGCCCTGGGGGGGGTCGGACTAATGAAAAACTGTTTTTT
>TRBV11-3|TRBJ2-7|TRBD1|NA
CASSLGRDSYEQYF
TGTGCCAGCAGCTTAGGAAGGGACAGCTACGAGCAGTACTTC